This T cell receptor beta chain appears in the sequencing data of a study of T-cell reconstitution after alpha-beta-depleted transplantation in children. With 5 bases clipped from V and 0 bases from J, the junction kept 3 bases outside the gene matches. This CDR3 region has 14 residues. Germline CDR1 is DFQATT and CDR2 is SNEGSKA (reference sequence). This clonotype has just a few counts. The authors prepared the TCRbeta library with unique molecular identifiers. MiXCR was run by TCRdb on the PCR reads, yielding one entry per CDR3 protein. This table has approximately 130,000 distinct CDR3 sequences, roughly 9% appearing once.

The TCR was taken from a girl in the first two years of life who had a stem cell transplant for combined immunodeficiency, so the T cells may come from the graft donor. The source was PBMCs, mostly from graft donor cells, collected 180 days after TCRalphabeta/CD19-depleted stem cell transplant. V and J are TRBV20-1 and TRBJ2-7; the match to TRBD2 covers 11 bases. For the CDR3, the DNA is TGCAGTGCTCCTCTAGCGGGAGGCTCCTACGAGCAGTACTTC. This translates into CSAPLAGGSYEQYF.